The 11 T cell receptor beta chains presented below share a single source sample, sequenced in a study of blood T cells in healthy people across ages. The second PCR ran roughly 7 to 12 cycles with a sample-barcoded 5' primer and J-beta primers. TCRdb passed the 5' RACE reads through MiXCR, listing each CDR3 protein once. The sample consists of over a million distinct CDR3 sequences, roughly 45% of them appearing once. Material: blood. Receptors were obtained from a young woman in good health.

This rearrangement joins TRBV30 to TRBJ2-4, with D possibly being TRBD1 (6 bases). With the DNA end fitting TRBJ2-7 better, the J assignment may be wrong. Germline CDR1 and CDR2: GTSNPN and SVGIG (reference sequence). CDR3 length equals 13 residues. CDR3 in DNA: TGTGCCTGGAGTGGACAGGAGTTCTCCGAGCAGTACTTC. This translates into CAWSGQEFSEQYF.

This clonotype turned up a few times. J is TRBJ2-4 and V is TRBV20-1, with 8 bases identical to TRBD2. The last part of the DNA fits TRBJ2-7 better; the J call may be wrong. The CDR3 length is 12 residues. Per the germline V gene, CDR1 is DFQATT and CDR2 is SNEGSKA (reference sequence). Written as DNA, the CDR3 is TGCAGTGCTCCAGGACTAGCTGGCGAGCAGTACTTC. Protein product: CSAPGLAGEQYF.

This clonotype appeared a few times. The J gene is TRBJ2-1, the V gene TRBV12-5, with D perhaps given as TRBD1 or TRBD2 (5 bases each). There are 15 residues in the CDR3. Germline loops: CDR1 LGHNT, CDR2 FRNRAP. V gave up 7 bases and J gave up 3 bases, with 16 bases separating them. The CDR3 DNA is TGTGCTAGTGCCTCCGGGGCAGGAATCTACAATGAGCAGTTCTTC. This translates into CASASGAGIYNEQFF.

This chain joins TRBV5-1 and TRBJ2-7; D is possibly TRBD1 (6 bases). The DNA end is more similar to TRBJ2-5, so the J call may be wrong. The germline V gene has CDR1 SGHRS and CDR2 YFSETQ. This CDR3 spans 14 amino acids. CDR3 DNA sequence: TGCGCCAGCAGCGGGCGCAGGGGCGACGGGACCCAGTACTTC. The encoded protein is CASSGRRGDGTQYF.

The rearrangement joins TRBV7-2 to TRBJ2-7; D is unresolved. CDR3 length equals 16 residues. V was cut by 2 bases and J by 1 base, with 15 bases left in between. CDR1 is SGHTA, CDR2 FQGNSA, per germline. The chain's CDR3 is CASSLTTLPTSYEQYF. The DNA for the CDR3 is TGTGCCAGCAGCTTAACGACACTTCCAACGTCCTACGAGCAGTACTTC.

The chain combines TRBV5-1 with TRBJ2-5, with 8 bases fitting TRBD2. Losses at the gene ends were 6 bases for V and 5 bases for J; bases not matched to a gene: 6. Germline V CDR1 and CDR2: SGHRS, YFSETQ. The CDR3 consists of 13 residues. Written as DNA, the CDR3 is TGCGCCAGCAACAGCGGGAGTGAGGAGACCCAGTACTTC. Its translation is CASNSGSEETQYF.

The rearrangement links TRBV7-6 to TRBJ2-1, with 11 nucleotides matching TRBD1. Germline V CDR1 and CDR2: SGHVS, FNYEAQ. Trimming at V came to 5 bases and at J to 3 bases, leaving 6 bases not matched to a gene. This CDR3 spans 16 amino acids. The CDR3 DNA reads TGTGCCAGCAGCCTCTGGACAGGGGGCGACTACAATGAGCAGTTCTTC. Amino acids: CASSLWTGGDYNEQFF.

The rearrangement joins TRBV7-9 to TRBJ1-2, with 8 positions matching TRBD1. Germline values: CDR1 SEHNR, CDR2 FQNEAQ (reference sequence). V gave up 4 bases and J gave up 4 bases; unmatched junction bases: 5. This CDR3 is built from 14 residues. CDR3 DNA sequence: TGTGCCAGCAGCTCGGACAGGGAAGCCTATGGCTACACCTTC. Translation: CASSSDREAYGYTF.

V is TRBV7-9 and J is TRBJ2-7; TRBD1 agrees at 12 bases. This CDR3 contains 17 residues. CDR1 SEHNR and CDR2 FQNEAQ come from the germline V gene (reference sequence). Trimming took 5 bases from V and 6 from J; bases not matched to a gene: 14. CDR3 nucleotide sequence: TGTGCCAGCAGCAGAAAACCGGGACAGGGGGCTTGGATCGAGCAGTACTTC. Its protein product is CASSRKPGQGAWIEQYF.

This chain links TRBV3-1 with TRBJ2-7, with TRBD2 matching 7 bases. Trimming cost V 4 bases and J 1 base; bases outside gene matches: 10. Germline loops: CDR1 LGHDT, CDR2 YNNKEL (reference sequence). The CDR3 covers 16 residues. The CDR3: CASSLVGEGRSYEQYF. The CDR3 region has the DNA TGTGCCAGCAGCCTAGTCGGGGAGGGCCGATCCTACGAGCAGTACTTC.

In its sample, this clonotype was seen a few times. The chain is built from TRBV20-1 and TRBJ2-3, with no clear D. This CDR3 comprises 11 residues. CDR1 DFQATT and CDR2 SNEGSKA come from the germline V gene (reference sequence). V gave up 3 bases and J gave up 5 bases, with 6 bases separating them. The CDR3 DNA is TGCAGTGCTAGGACCGGAGATACGCAGTATTTT. This translates into CSARTGDTQYF.